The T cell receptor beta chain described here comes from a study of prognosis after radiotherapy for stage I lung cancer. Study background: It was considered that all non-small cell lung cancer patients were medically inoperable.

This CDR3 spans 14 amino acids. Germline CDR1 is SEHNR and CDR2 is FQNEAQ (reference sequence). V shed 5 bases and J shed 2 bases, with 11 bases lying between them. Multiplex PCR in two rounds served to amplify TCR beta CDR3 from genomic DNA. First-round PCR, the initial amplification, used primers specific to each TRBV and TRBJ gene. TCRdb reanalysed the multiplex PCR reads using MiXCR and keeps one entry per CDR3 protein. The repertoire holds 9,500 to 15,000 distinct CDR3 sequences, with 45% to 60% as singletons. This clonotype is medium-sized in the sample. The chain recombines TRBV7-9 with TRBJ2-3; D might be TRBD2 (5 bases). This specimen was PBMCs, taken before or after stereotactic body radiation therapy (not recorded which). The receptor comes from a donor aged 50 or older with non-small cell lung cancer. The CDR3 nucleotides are TGTGCCAGCAGCATCGGGGTAAACACAGATACGCAGTATTTT. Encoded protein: CASSIGVNTDTQYF. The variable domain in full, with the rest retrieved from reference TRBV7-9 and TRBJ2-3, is DTGVSQNPRHKITKRGQNVTFRCDPISEHNRLYWYRQTLGQGPEFLTYFQNEAQLEKSRLLSDRFSAERPKGSFSTLEIQRTEQGDSAMYLCASSIGVNTDTQYFGPGTRLTVL.